The 28 T cell receptor beta chains given below trace back to one sample, sequenced in a study of blood T cell repertoires in COVID-19. Sequencing was performed with immunoSEQ multiplex PCR; in TCRdb, only in-frame clones are kept and a portion is missing. The repertoire consists of roughly 200,000 clones, with approximately 86% occurring once and the leading ten covering roughly 1.2%. The sequencing sample was made of peripheral blood. The receptor source for this set is a woman aged 25 to 39 with COVID-19, enrolled during active disease.

V usage is TRBV30 and J usage is TRBJ2-3, with TRBD1 matching 10 bases. Germline assignment: CDR1 GTSNPN and CDR2 SVGIG (reference sequence). This CDR3 has 14 residues. V gave up 3 bases and J gave up 4 bases; unmatched junction bases: 4. The CDR3 nucleotides read TGTGCCTGGAGAGGGGGACAGGGGCCAGATACGCAGTATTTT. Translating it yields CAWRGGQGPDTQYF.

This clone came up once. The chain is built from TRBV12-3 or TRBV12-4 and TRBJ1-1, with D perhaps TRBD1 (5 bases). Trimming pared 5 bases from V and 11 bases from J, leaving 15 bases between. The CDR3 has 12 residues. CDR3: CASSPGTRGAFF. The CDR3 DNA reads as TGTGCCAGCAGTCCCGGGACTCGTGGGGCTTTCTTT.

CDR3 bases: TGTGCTAGTGGAACCGGGACAGGGGTCGAGCAGTACTTC. Translated: CASGTGTGVEQYF. This sequence joins TRBV12-5 and TRBJ2-7; 10 bases fit TRBD1. CDR3 size: 13 residues. Trimming cost V 6 bases and J 6 bases; bases outside gene matches: 5. CDR1 and CDR2 from the germline V gene are LGHNT and FRNRAP.

The genes are TRBV6-4 and TRBJ2-1, with TRBD1 identical over 11 bases. CDR1 MRHNA and CDR2 SNTAGT come from the germline V gene. This CDR3 has 16 amino acids. The V gene end was trimmed by 8 bases and the J gene end by 0 bases; junction bases not matched to a gene: 6. The CDR3, as DNA: TGTGCCAGCGGAAGGGGACAGGGGGTCTCCTACAATGAGCAGTTCTTC. Amino acid sequence: CASGRGQGVSYNEQFF.

J is TRBJ2-7 and V is TRBV29-1; TRBD1 matches 7 bases. The trim removed 3 bases at V and 5 bases at J, leaving 4 bases unmatched. Germline loops: CDR1 SQVTM, CDR2 ANQGSEA. The length of the CDR3 is 12 residues. The CDR3 DNA reads TGCAGCGTTGACACAGGGGCGAACGAGCAGTACTTC. It yields the protein CSVDTGANEQYF.

The V gene is TRBV3-1 (or the pseudogene TRBV3-2), the J gene TRBJ2-7; unclear D gene. Germline values: CDR1 LGHDT, CDR2 YNNKEL (reference sequence). The V and J ends lost 5 bases and 2 bases respectively, with 16 bases between them. This CDR3 is 15 amino acids long. The CDR3 DNA reads as TGTGCCAGCAGCTCGACTCCCGTGGAAGCCTACGAGCAGTACTTC. Its translation: CASSSTPVEAYEQYF.

This clone was seen a handful of times. The rearrangement links TRBV6-6 to TRBJ1-1; the D gene is possibly TRBD1 (6 bases). Germline assignment: CDR1 MNHNY and CDR2 SVGAGI (reference sequence). V was clipped by 7 bases and J by 4 bases, with 10 bases between them. This CDR3 has 12 amino acids. CDR3 protein: CASTDRITEAFF. CDR3 coding DNA: TGTGCCAGCACCGACAGGATCACTGAAGCTTTCTTT.

This clone was observed a single time. The chain recombines TRBV15 with TRBJ2-7, with D tentatively TRBD1 (6 bases). Trimming removed 3 bases at V and 0 bases at J, with 15 bases between. Germline CDR1 reads LNHNV; CDR2 reads YYDKDF (reference sequence). The CDR3 is made up of 16 amino acids. The CDR3 nucleotides read TGTGCCACCAGCAGTGTAACGACAGGCACCTCCTACGAGCAGTACTTC. The encoded protein is CATSSVTTGTSYEQYF.

The J gene is TRBJ2-7, the V gene TRBV20-1; D is possibly TRBD2 (6 bases). Trimming removed 3 bases at V and 5 bases at J, with 17 bases between. Germline V gene data show CDR1 as DFQATT and CDR2 as SNEGSKA (reference sequence). The CDR3 is 14 residues long. The CDR3: CSASRAGKANEQYF. In nucleotides, the CDR3 is TGCAGTGCTAGTAGAGCGGGCAAGGCAAACGAGCAGTACTTC.

The CDR3: CASSLAAVGELFF. Here the CDR3 DNA reads TGTGCCAGCAGCTTAGCAGCTGTCGGGGAGCTGTTTTTT. This sequence joins TRBV7-2 and TRBJ2-2; D call uncertain. The CDR3 is made up of 13 amino acids. Trimming stripped 0 bases from V and 7 bases from J, with 6 bases between. The germline V gene encodes CDR1 SGHTA and CDR2 FQGNSA.

The rearrangement joins TRBV7-9 to TRBJ2-3, with 12 bases lining up with TRBD2. Germline V gene data show CDR1 as SEHNR and CDR2 as FQNEAQ (reference sequence). This CDR3 is 17 amino acids long. V lost 2 bases, J lost 1 base, and 4 bases stayed unmatched. For the CDR3, the DNA is TGTGCCAGCAGCTTATCTAGCGGGGGGGGACGCACAGATACGCAGTATTTT. Translating it yields CASSLSSGGGRTDTQYF.

V usage is TRBV5-1 and J usage is TRBJ2-3; tentative D call: TRBD2 (5 bases). Germline CDR1 SGHRS, CDR2 YFSETQ. V shed 1 base and J shed 4 bases, with 7 bases lying between them. The CDR3 contains 13 residues. CDR3 region: CASSLKEADTQYF. The CDR3 bases are TGCGCCAGCAGCTTGAAGGAGGCAGATACGCAGTATTTT.

The gene calls are TRBV2 and TRBJ1-1; the D gene is possibly TRBD1 (5 bases). Trimming left V 2 bases short and J 7 bases short, with 11 bases between. The CDR3 extends over 13 amino acids. Germline V gene lookup returns CDR1 SNHLY and CDR2 FYNNEI. CDR3 sequence reads: CASSEIYRGEAFF. In DNA, the CDR3 is TGTGCCAGCAGTGAAATATATAGGGGTGAAGCTTTCTTT.

This clone was seen once. V is TRBV14 and J is TRBJ2-1, with D unresolved. Between the trimmed V and J ends, which lost 0 bases and 12 bases, there was a span of 9 bases. The CDR3 has 12 amino acids. The germline CDR1 and CDR2 sequences are SGHDN and FVKESK. The CDR3 loop reads CASSQDSFVQFF. For the CDR3, the DNA is TGTGCCAGCAGCCAAGATAGCTTCGTGCAGTTCTTC.

This chain links TRBV13 with TRBJ2-7, with D possibly matching TRBD1 (6 bases). This CDR3 is built from 13 residues. Per the germline V gene, CDR1 is PRHDT and CDR2 is FYEKMQ (reference sequence). Deletions cut 0 bases from V and 6 bases from J, with 9 bases between. The CDR3 nucleotides are TGTGCCAGCAGCTTAGGCCGAGGGGGCGAGCAGTACTTC. Translation gives CASSLGRGGEQYF.

V and J are TRBV27 and TRBJ1-1, with 9 bases fitting TRBD1. CDR1 MNHEY and CDR2 SMNVEV come from the germline V gene (reference sequence). The CDR3 totals 15 residues. V trimming: 4 bases; J trimming: 1 base; junction bases outside the gene matches: 4. Here the CDR3 reads CASSYGQGTNTEAFF. DNA of the CDR3: TGTGCCAGCAGTTATGGACAGGGGACGAACACTGAAGCTTTCTTT.

V and J are TRBV18 and TRBJ2-3; D ambiguous. Germline V gene data show CDR1 as KGHSH and CDR2 as LQKENI. The CDR3 sequence is 12 residues long. The V gene lost 6 bases and the J gene lost 5 bases, with 9 bases spanning the gap. The CDR3 nucleotides are TGTGCCAGCTCCCCTACGGGAGATACGCAGTATTTT. Encoded protein: CASSPTGDTQYF.

This clone was observed a single time. The CDR3 is CASSPRTGAYNEQFF. For the CDR3, the DNA is TGTGCCAGCAGCCCCAGGACAGGGGCGTACAATGAGCAGTTCTTC. The genes are TRBV7-9 and TRBJ2-1; 9 bases line up with TRBD1. Trimming took 5 bases from V and 4 from J; bases not matched to a gene: 6. Germline V gene lookup returns CDR1 SEHNR and CDR2 FQNEAQ (reference sequence). This CDR3 is built from 15 residues.

The CDR3 loop is CASTPGQGAMNEQFF. DNA of the CDR3: TGTGCCAGCACCCCTGGACAGGGGGCTATGAATGAGCAGTTCTTC. The chain is built from TRBV2 and TRBJ2-1; 11 nucleotides match TRBD1. The CDR3 length is 15 residues. Germline CDR1 and CDR2: SNHLY and FYNNEI. Trimming took 7 bases from V and 7 from J; bases not matched to a gene: 9.

This clone occurred once. The rearrangement links TRBV19 to TRBJ2-1; a possible D gene is TRBD2 (5 bases). Looked up from germline, CDR1 is LNHDA and CDR2 is SQIVND (reference sequence). The CDR3 covers 15 residues. Deletions cut 6 bases from V and 1 base from J, with 13 bases between. The CDR3 DNA is TGTGCCAGTAGAGCGGCGGGTTGGTCCTACAATGAGCAGTTCTTC. Its protein product is CASRAAGWSYNEQFF.

The rearrangement links TRBV20-1 to TRBJ2-3; 12 positions agree with TRBD2. The CDR3 contains 16 residues. Germline CDR1 DFQATT, CDR2 SNEGSKA (reference sequence). V lost 7 bases to trimming and J lost 3 bases; unmatched junction nucleotides: 11. CDR3 sequence (DNA): TGCAGTGGTAGTTTGCTAGCGGGAGGGCTTACAGATACGCAGTATTTT. Amino acids: CSGSLLAGGLTDTQYF.

The CDR3 DNA sequence: TGTGCCAGCAGCTTAAAGTCGCTAGCGGGGAATGAGCAGTTCTTC. This encodes CASSLKSLAGNEQFF. The V and J genes are TRBV11-1 and TRBJ2-1; 9 nucleotides match TRBD2. Germline lookup yields CDR1 SGHAT and CDR2 FQDESV (reference sequence). This CDR3 spans 15 amino acids. The V gene end was trimmed by 2 bases and the J gene end by 7 bases; junction bases not matched to a gene: 6.

Details on this clone: Distinct nucleotide sequences in the sample also encode this CDR3. The J gene is TRBJ2-1, the V gene TRBV14; no firm D call. The CDR3 totals 14 residues. The germline gives CDR1 SGHDN, CDR2 FVKESK. The V and J ends lost 2 bases and 0 bases respectively, with 5 bases between them. The CDR3 sequence is CASSQWSSYNEQFF. In nucleotides, the CDR3 is TGTGCCAGCAGCCAATGGAGCTCCTACAATGAGCAGTTCTTC. Using reference TRBV14 and TRBJ2-1 for the parts outside the CDR3, the full variable domain is EAGVTQFPSHSVIEKGQTVTLRCDPISGHDNLYWYRRVMGKEIKFLLHFVKESKQDESGMPNNRFLAERTGGTYSTLKVQPAELEDSGVYFCASSQWSSYNEQFFGPGTRLTVL.

This clone appeared many times. J is TRBJ2-3 and V is TRBV18; the match to TRBD2 covers 8 bases. Looked up from germline, CDR1 is KGHSH and CDR2 is LQKENI. J gave up 6 bases and V 3 bases, and 5 bases lay outside the gene matches. This CDR3 region has 14 residues. The CDR3 spells CASSPGLGGDTQYF. CDR3 nucleotides: TGTGCCAGCTCACCGGGACTAGGTGGGGATACGCAGTATTTT.

The rearrangement links TRBV9 to TRBJ2-5, with 8 bases aligning to TRBD2. The germline CDR1 and CDR2 sequences are SGDLS and YYNGEE. Trimming removed 0 bases from V and 5 bases from J; junction bases left unmatched: 6. The CDR3 runs 15 residues. CDR3 DNA sequence: TGTGCCAGCAGCGTAGCCCCGACTAGCGACGAGACCCAGTACTTC. It is translated as CASSVAPTSDETQYF.

The chain uses TRBV6-5 and TRBJ2-2; 9 nucleotides line up with TRBD1. The CDR3 is 16 residues long. The V gene's germline CDR1 is MNHEY and CDR2 SVGAGI. V lost 1 base, J lost 4 bases, and 4 bases stayed unmatched. DNA of the CDR3: TGTGCCAGCAGTTACTTTACAGGGGGCCCCACCGGGGAGCTGTTTTTT. It codes for CASSYFTGGPTGELFF.

The chain has TRBV6-5 and TRBJ1-3; TRBD1 agrees at 7 bases. The junction had 0 bases not matched to a gene; V was cut back by 6 bases and J by 4 bases. The CDR3 sequence is 12 residues long. Germline assignment: CDR1 MNHEY and CDR2 SVGAGI. The CDR3 region is CASRGQGNTIYF. CDR3 nucleotides: TGTGCCAGCAGGGGACAGGGAAACACCATATATTTT.

The CDR3 DNA sequence: TGTGCCATCAGTGAGCTTGGGACAGAGAAAGGCTACGAGCAGTACTTC. Its protein product is CAISELGTEKGYEQYF. The chain carries TRBV10-3 and TRBJ2-7, with 7 bases fitting TRBD1. The CDR3 runs 16 residues. Germline V CDR1 and CDR2: ENHRY, SYGVKD. Trimming removed 2 bases from V and 3 bases from J; junction bases left unmatched: 10.